This entry concerns a single TCR beta chain. With random hexamers, about 0.45 to 1 ug RNA was reverse transcribed. Amplification of TCR beta CDR3 was carried out by immunoSEQ multiplex PCR, which covered 54 Vbeta and 13 Jbeta segments. TCRdb recomputed calls from the immunoSEQ multiplex PCR reads with MiXCR, one row per CDR3 protein. The table records tens of thousands of distinct CDR3 sequences, approximately 93% of them present only once. This specimen comes from a study of CD8 T cells in Susac syndrome. While serving as controls, healthy donors were matched for age and sex. Trimming took off 5 bases at V and 3 bases at J, with 19 bases between the two ends. The CDR3 totals 16 residues. Germline assignment: CDR1 MNHEY and CDR2 SVGEGT.

The clonotype was recovered from a human donor in good health. The chain has TRBV6-2 or TRBV6-3 and TRBJ1-1; weak D call: TRBD1 (6 bases). Sequencing was done on a sample of CD8+ T cells from PBMCs. The CDR3: CASSQIPGTRYTEAFF. The CDR3 nucleotides are TGTGCCAGCAGTCAAATCCCCGGGACACGGTACACTGAAGCTTTCTTT.